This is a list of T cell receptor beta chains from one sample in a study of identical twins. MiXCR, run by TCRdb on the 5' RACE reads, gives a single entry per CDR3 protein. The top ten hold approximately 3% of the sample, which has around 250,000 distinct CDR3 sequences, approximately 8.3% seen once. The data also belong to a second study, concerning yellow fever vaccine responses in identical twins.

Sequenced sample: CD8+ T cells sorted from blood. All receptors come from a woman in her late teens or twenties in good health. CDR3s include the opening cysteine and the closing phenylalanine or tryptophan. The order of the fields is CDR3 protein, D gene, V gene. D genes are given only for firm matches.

CDR3aa: CSARDQGSGYEQYF
d_gene: TRBD2
v_gene: TRBV20-1

CDR3aa: CASSQDDGVGSYEQYF
d_gene: NA
v_gene: TRBV3-1

CDR3aa: CASGESGLAGLNEQFF
d_gene: TRBD2
v_gene: TRBV10-1

CDR3aa: CSARSREGWNTEAFF
d_gene: NA
v_gene: TRBV20-1

CDR3aa: CASSDRAGGETDTQYF
d_gene: TRBD2
v_gene: TRBV6-4

CDR3aa: CASSRLADEQFF
d_gene: TRBD2
v_gene: TRBV6-1

CDR3aa: CAISDTQGLAGAPDTQYF
d_gene: TRBD2
v_gene: TRBV10-3

CDR3aa: CASNPGRAASDEQFF
d_gene: TRBD2
v_gene: TRBV11-2

CDR3aa: CASSDGPYEQYF
d_gene: NA
v_gene: TRBV2

CDR3aa: CASSLEYGGEQYF
d_gene: NA
v_gene: TRBV28

CDR3aa: CAISGPVGSDEQFF
d_gene: NA
v_gene: TRBV10-3